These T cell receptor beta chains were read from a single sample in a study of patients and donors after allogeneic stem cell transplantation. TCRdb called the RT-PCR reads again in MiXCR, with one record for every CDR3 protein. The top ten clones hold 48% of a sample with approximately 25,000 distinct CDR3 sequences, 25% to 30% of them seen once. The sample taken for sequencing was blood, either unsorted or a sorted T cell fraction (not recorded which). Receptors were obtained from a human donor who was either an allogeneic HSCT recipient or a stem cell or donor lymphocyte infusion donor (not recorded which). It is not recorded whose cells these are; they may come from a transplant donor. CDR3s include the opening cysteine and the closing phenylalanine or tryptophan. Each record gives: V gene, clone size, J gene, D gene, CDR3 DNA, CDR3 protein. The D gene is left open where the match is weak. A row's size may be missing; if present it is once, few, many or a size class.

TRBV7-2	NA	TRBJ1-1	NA	TGTGCCAGCAGCTCCCTCGTGGGGCGCGGGACTGAAGCTTTCTTT	CASSSLVGRGTEAFF
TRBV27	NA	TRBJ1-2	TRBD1	TGTGCCAGCAGTTCACAGGGGGGCGGCTACACCTTC	CASSSQGGGYTF
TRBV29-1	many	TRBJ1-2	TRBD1	TGCAGCGTGGGGACAGCTGGCTACACCTTC	CSVGTAGYTF
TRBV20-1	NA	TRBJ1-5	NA	TGCAGTGCTACAGGGTTCAGCAATCAGCCCCAGCATTTT	CSATGFSNQPQHF
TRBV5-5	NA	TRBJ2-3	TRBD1	TGTGCCAGCAGCCTTCGGACAGGGGGCTCCACAGATACGCAGTATTTT	CASSLRTGGSTDTQYF
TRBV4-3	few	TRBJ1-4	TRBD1	TGCGCCAGCAGCCACGGGACAGGGGCCGAAAAACTGTTTTTT	CASSHGTGAEKLFF
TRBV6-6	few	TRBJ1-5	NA	TGTGCCAGCAGCTCCCTCAGGGGAACGGGCAATCAGCCCCAGCATTTT	CASSSLRGTGNQPQHF
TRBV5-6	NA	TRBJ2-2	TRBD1	TGTGCCAGCAGCTTGTGGGACAGGGAGTACACCGGGGAGCTGTTTTTT	CASSLWDREYTGELFF
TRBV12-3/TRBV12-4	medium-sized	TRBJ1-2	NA	TGTGCCAGCAGTTTATCCAGGCATGGCTACACCTTC	CASSLSRHGYTF
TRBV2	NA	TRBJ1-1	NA	TGTGCCAGCAGGGTCCAGGTAAACACTGAAGCTTTCTTT	CASRVQVNTEAFF
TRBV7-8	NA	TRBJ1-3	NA	TGTGCCAGCAGCCCCCGACGGAGCTCTGGAAACACCATATATTTT	CASSPRRSSGNTIYF
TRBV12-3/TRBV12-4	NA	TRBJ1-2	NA	TGTGCCAGCAGTGGCAGCCCCCTGTTGGGCGGCTACACCTTC	CASSGSPLLGGYTF
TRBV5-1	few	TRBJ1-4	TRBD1	TGCGCCAGCAGCCGGACAGGGTGGAATGAAAAACTGTTTTTT	CASSRTGWNEKLFF
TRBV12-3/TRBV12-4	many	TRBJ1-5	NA	TGTGCCAGCAGTTTTGGACAGTTCAATCAGCCCCAGCATTTT	CASSFGQFNQPQHF
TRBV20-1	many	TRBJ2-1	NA	TGCAGTGCCGAGACCCCCGGGACAAATAACTTCAATGAGCAGTTCTTC	CSAETPGTNNFNEQFF
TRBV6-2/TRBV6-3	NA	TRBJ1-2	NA	TGTGCCAGCAGCCAAGACCTAGGGGGCTACACCTTC	CASSQDLGGYTF
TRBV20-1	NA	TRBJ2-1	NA	TGCAGTGCTAGTCTGCCTCAGGCGGGGAATGAGCAGTTCTTC	CSASLPQAGNEQFF
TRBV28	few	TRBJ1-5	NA	TGTGCCAGCAGTTTACTCAGGGGCCGCAATCAGCCCCAGCATTTT	CASSLLRGRNQPQHF
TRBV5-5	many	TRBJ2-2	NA	TGTGCCAGCAGCTTCCTATTGTACCGGGAGCTGTTTTTT	CASSFLLYRELFF
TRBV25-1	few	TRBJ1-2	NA	TGTGCCAGCAGTGAATCCGTCTATGGCTACACCTTC	CASSESVYGYTF
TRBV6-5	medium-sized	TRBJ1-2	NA	TGTGCCAGCAGTTCAGACTTCTATGGCTACACCTTC	CASSSDFYGYTF
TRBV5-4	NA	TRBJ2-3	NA	TGTGCCAGCAGCCTACAGGCCGCAGATACGCAGTATTTT	CASSLQAADTQYF
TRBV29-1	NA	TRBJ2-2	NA	TGCAGCGTTGACAGGGGGAACACCGGGGAGCTGTTTTTT	CSVDRGNTGELFF
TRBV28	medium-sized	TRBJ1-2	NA	TGTGCCAGCAGCTACAGGACGGGCTACACCTTC	CASSYRTGYTF
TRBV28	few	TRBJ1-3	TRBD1	TGTGCCAGCAGTCTGGACAGGGTAAAGAACACCATATATTTT	CASSLDRVKNTIYF
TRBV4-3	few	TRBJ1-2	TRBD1	TGCGCCAGCAGCCAAGGGCGGGACAGATATGGCTACACCTTC	CASSQGRDRYGYTF
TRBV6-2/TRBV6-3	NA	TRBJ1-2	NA	TGTGCCAGCAGCAATCTGGGTGCGGGCTACACCTTC	CASSNLGAGYTF
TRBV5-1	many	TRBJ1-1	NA	TGCGCCAGCAGCTTGGAAGGGGACAAGAACACTGAAGCTTTCTTT	CASSLEGDKNTEAFF
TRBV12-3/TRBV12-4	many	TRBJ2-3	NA	TGTGCCAGCACTCATGAGGGCAGGCCCACAGATACGCAGTATTTT	CASTHEGRPTDTQYF
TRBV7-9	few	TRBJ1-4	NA	TGTGCCAGCAGCTTTGGGACCTCGGAAAAACTGTTTTTT	CASSFGTSEKLFF
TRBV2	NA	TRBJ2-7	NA	TGTGCCAGCAGTGCCGTGCGGGGCCGCTACGAGCAGTACTTC	CASSAVRGRYEQYF
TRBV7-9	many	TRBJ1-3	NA	TGTGCCAGCAGCTTATCAGACACCATATATTTT	CASSLSDTIYF
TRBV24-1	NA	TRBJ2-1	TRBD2	TGTGCCACCAGTGACCGCGGGGGGTCCTCCTACAATGAGCAGTTCTTC	CATSDRGGSSYNEQFF
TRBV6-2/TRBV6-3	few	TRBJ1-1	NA	TGTGCCAGCAGTTACAGGGTTGGGACTGAAGCTTTCTTT	CASSYRVGTEAFF
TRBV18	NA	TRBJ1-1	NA	TGTGCCAGCGGGCCGGGAGCTTTCTTT	CASGPGAFF
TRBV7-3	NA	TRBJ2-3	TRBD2	TGTGCCAGCAGCTTTGGACTAGAAACAGATACGCAGTATTTT	CASSFGLETDTQYF
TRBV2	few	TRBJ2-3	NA	TGTGCCAGCCGGGCAAGCACAGATACGCAGTATTTT	CASRASTDTQYF
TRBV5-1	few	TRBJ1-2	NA	TGCGCCAGCAGCTCGTTTACAGGGAAGCGGTATGGCTACACCTTC	CASSSFTGKRYGYTF
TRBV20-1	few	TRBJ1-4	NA	TGCAGTGCTACCCAGGGTTATACTAATGAAAAACTGTTTTTT	CSATQGYTNEKLFF
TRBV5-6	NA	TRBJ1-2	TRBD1	TGTGCCAGCAGCTTGGATGGGACAGACGGTAACTATGGCTACACCTTC	CASSLDGTDGNYGYTF
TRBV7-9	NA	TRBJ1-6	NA	TGTGCCAGCAGCTTAACAGGGATTAATTCACCCCTCCACTTT	CASSLTGINSPLHF
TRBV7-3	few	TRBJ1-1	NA	TGTGCCAGCAGCTTAAGAGGTTCGACACTCATACCCTCATTGAACACTGAAGCTTTCTTT	CASSLRGSTLIPSLNTEAFF
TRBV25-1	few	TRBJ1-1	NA	TGTGCCAGCACCGCCGCCCCGGGGCTGTTAACTGAAGCTTTCTTT	CASTAAPGLLTEAFF
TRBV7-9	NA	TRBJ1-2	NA	TGTGCCAGCAGCATGGACCTAGATGGCTACACCTTC	CASSMDLDGYTF
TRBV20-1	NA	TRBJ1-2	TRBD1	TGCAGTGCTAGACAGACAGGGGGCTCTGGCTACACCTTC	CSARQTGGSGYTF
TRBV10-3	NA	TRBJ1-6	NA	TGTGCCATCCAGGGGCAGGGCGTTTCACCCCTCCACTTT	CAIQGQGVSPLHF
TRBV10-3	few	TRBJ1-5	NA	TGTGCCATCAGTGAGCAAGGTAGCAATCAGCCCCAGCATTTT	CAISEQGSNQPQHF
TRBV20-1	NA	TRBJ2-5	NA	TGCAGTGCTTTCAGACCGGGGGAGACCCAGTACTTC	CSAFRPGETQYF
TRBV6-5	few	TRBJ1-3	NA	TGTGCCAGCAGCGAGGGAGATGGAAACACCATATATTTT	CASSEGDGNTIYF
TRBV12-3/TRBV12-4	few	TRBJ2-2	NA	TGTGCCAGCAGTCGGGGCCGGACCGGGGAGCTGTTTTTT	CASSRGRTGELFF
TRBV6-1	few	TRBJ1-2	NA	TGTGCCAGCAGGCCGCCCGGCGGCTATGGCTACACCTTC	CASRPPGGYGYTF